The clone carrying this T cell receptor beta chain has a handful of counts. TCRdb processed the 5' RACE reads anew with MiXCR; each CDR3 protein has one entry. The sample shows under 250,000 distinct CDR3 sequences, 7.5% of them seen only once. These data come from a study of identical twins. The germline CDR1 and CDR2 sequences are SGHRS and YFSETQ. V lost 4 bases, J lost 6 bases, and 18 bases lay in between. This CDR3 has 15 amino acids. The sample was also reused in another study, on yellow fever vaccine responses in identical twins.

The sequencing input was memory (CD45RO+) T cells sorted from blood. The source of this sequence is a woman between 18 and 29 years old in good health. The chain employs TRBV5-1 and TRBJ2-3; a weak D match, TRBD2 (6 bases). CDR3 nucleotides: TGCGCCAGCAGCCTAGCGCCAAGAGGTTCGGATACGCAGTATTTT. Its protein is CASSLAPRGSDTQYF.